Shown below are 24 T cell receptor beta chains from a single sample sequenced in a study of CD8 T cells in ankylosing spondylitis (dated by TCRdb to about 2017). Library generation was performed with 5' RACE. TCRdb shows the sequencer as Illumina HiSeq 2500. TCRdb reprocessed the public reads (quality trimming at Q25 with fastp, clone calling with MiXCR) and kept in-frame beta chains. Rows with a matching CDR3 protein are joined into one entry that keeps the most common DNA and genes. For this sample there are more than 150,000 distinct CDR3 sequences; about 20% appear just once. More than 3.5% of the sample goes to the ten largest clones. The sequenced sample was blood, either unsorted or a sorted T cell fraction (not recorded which). These TCRs come from a male donor aged 10-30 years with ankylosing spondylitis or in good health (not recorded which). Donor details come from another sample of the same person, matched by shared clones.

The chain employs TRBV7-2 and TRBJ2-7; 8 nucleotides line up with TRBD2. Trimming removed 1 base from V and 1 base from J; junction bases left unmatched: 6. CDR1 and CDR2 from the germline V gene are SGHTA and FQGNSA. The CDR3 covers 16 residues. Written as DNA, the CDR3 is TGTGCCAGCAGCTTAGAAGGGACTAGTGGTTCCTACGAGCAGTACGTC. This encodes CASSLEGTSGSYEQYV.

This rearrangement joins TRBV15 to TRBJ2-3; D uncertain. This CDR3 region has 14 residues. In germline, CDR1 is LNHNV, CDR2 YYDKDF (reference sequence). Trimming removed 5 bases at V and 2 bases at J, with 11 bases between. The chain's CDR3 is CATSHGYDTDTQYF. Here the CDR3 DNA reads TGTGCCACCAGCCACGGGTACGACACAGATACGCAGTATTTT. The full variable domain, with the rest looked up from reference TRBV15 and TRBJ2-3, is DAMVIQNPRYQVTQFGKPVTLSCSQTLNHNVMYWYQQKSSQAPKLLFHYYDKDFNNEADTPDNFQSRRPNTSFCFLDIRSPGLGDTAMYLCATSHGYDTDTQYFGPGTRLTVL.

This clonotype was recorded at least ten times. The J gene is TRBJ2-2, the V gene TRBV15, with TRBD2 matching over 7 bases. The V segment lost 8 bases and the J segment 5 bases; nucleotides outside the gene matches: 11. Germline V lookup: CDR1 LNHNV, CDR2 YYDKDF (reference sequence). The CDR3 consists of 15 residues. The CDR3 protein is CATFDAGDWTGELFF. DNA of the CDR3: TGTGCCACCTTCGATGCGGGAGATTGGACCGGGGAGCTGTTTTTT. Complete variable domain (other parts from reference TRBV15 and TRBJ2-2): DAMVIQNPRYQVTQFGKPVTLSCSQTLNHNVMYWYQQKSSQAPKLLFHYYDKDFNNEADTPDNFQSRRPNTSFCFLDIRSPGLGDTAMYLCATFDAGDWTGELFFGEGSRLTVL.

J is TRBJ2-4 and V is TRBV20-1; a weak D match, TRBD2 (6 bases). V was shortened by 4 bases and J by 11 bases, with 15 bases between the two germline ends. The CDR3 spans 12 residues. In germline, CDR1 is DFQATT, CDR2 SNEGSKA (reference sequence). The CDR3 sequence is CSANPQGGLQYF. The CDR3 nucleotides are TGCAGTGCTAATCCGCAGGGAGGCCTTCAGTACTTC.

This clonotype came up many times. The rearrangement uses TRBV20-1 and TRBJ1-2, with a tentative D call TRBD1 (6 bases). This CDR3 contains 14 residues. Germline V CDR1 and CDR2: DFQATT, SNEGSKA (reference sequence). V was cut by 6 bases and J by 6 bases, with 20 bases left in between. CDR3 protein: CSARQVEGLDGYTF. CDR3 coding DNA: TGCAGTGCAAGACAGGTGGAAGGGTTGGATGGCTACACCTTC.

This clonotype was seen repeatedly, ten times or more. The chain recombines TRBV29-1 with TRBJ1-2, with D perhaps matching TRBD1 (5 bases). The CDR3 contains 13 residues. Trimming removed 7 bases at V and 6 bases at J, with 18 bases between. Germline loops: CDR1 SQVTM, CDR2 ANQGSEA. CDR3 bases: TGCAGCGACTCGGAGGGCAGGGTTCATGGCTACACCTTC. Encoded protein: CSDSEGRVHGYTF.

This clonotype was recorded at least ten times. The V and J genes are TRBV6-2 or TRBV6-3 and TRBJ2-7; 10 bases agree with TRBD2. This CDR3 spans 16 amino acids. Germline CDR1 MNHEY, CDR2 SVGEGT. The J segment lost 0 bases and the V segment lost 8 bases, leaving 10 bases of the junction unmatched. Here the CDR3 reads CASAFQAGGNSYEQYV. Written as DNA, the CDR3 is TGTGCCAGCGCTTTCCAAGCGGGAGGGAACTCCTACGAGCAGTACGTC.

This clonotype was detected ten times or more. This rearrangement joins TRBV11-1 to TRBJ2-1; 9 nucleotides agree with TRBD1. V dropped 5 bases and J dropped 6; count of bases not matched to a gene: 8. The germline gives CDR1 SGHAT, CDR2 FQDESV (reference sequence). There are 15 residues in the CDR3. Here the CDR3 reads CASSPPGQGSNEQFF. In DNA form, the CDR3 reads TGTGCCAGCAGCCCGCCGGGACAGGGCTCCAATGAGCAGTTCTTC. The variable domain in full, completed from reference TRBV11-1 and TRBJ2-1, reads EAEVAQSPRYKITEKSQAVAFWCDPISGHATLYWYRQILGQGPELLVQFQDESVVDDSQLPKDRFSAERLKGVDSTLKIQPAELGDSAMYLCASSPPGQGSNEQFFGPGTRLTVL.

This chain links TRBV5-5 with TRBJ2-7; a weak D match, TRBD2 (5 bases). This CDR3 comprises 11 residues. V gave up 9 bases and J gave up 6 bases, with 13 bases separating them. The germline CDR1 and CDR2 sequences are SGHKS and YYEKEE (reference sequence). The CDR3 DNA reads as TGTGCCACCGCTAACGGGGTCGAGCAGTACGTC. This sequence encodes CATANGVEQYV.

This clonotype was observed many times. This chain links TRBV24-1 with TRBJ2-1; D is unresolved. This CDR3 has 14 residues. CDR1 is KGHDR and CDR2 is SFDVKD in the germline V gene. The V end lost 3 bases, the J end lost 4 bases, and 9 bases lay between the germline ends. The CDR3 is CATSDDLDYNEQFF. CDR3 bases: TGTGCCACCAGTGATGACCTGGATTACAATGAGCAGTTCTTC.

This clonotype was found many times. V is TRBV3-1 and J is TRBJ2-2, with a tentative D call TRBD2 (6 bases). The CDR3 contains 14 residues. Germline V CDR1 and CDR2: LGHDT, YNNKEL (reference sequence). V was shortened by 8 bases and J by 4 bases, with 14 bases between the two germline ends. As DNA, the CDR3 is TGTGCCAGCTGCCCGGGACTTGGCACCGGGGAGCTGTTTTTT. The encoded protein is CASCPGLGTGELFF.

The gene calls are TRBV19 and TRBJ1-1; D not certain. The V gene's germline CDR1 is LNHDA and CDR2 SQIVND (reference sequence). The CDR3 runs 13 residues. Trimming left V 5 bases short and J 4 bases short, with 11 bases between. CDR3: CASSPQAATEAFF. CDR3 bases: TGTGCCAGTAGTCCCCAGGCGGCCACTGAAGCTTTCTTT.

This clonotype showed up many times. This chain connects TRBV24-1 to TRBJ2-7; 8 bases fit TRBD1. Germline CDR1 is KGHDR and CDR2 is SFDVKD. The length of the CDR3 is 13 residues. J gave up 5 bases and V 9 bases, and 8 bases lay outside the gene matches. Here the CDR3 DNA reads TGTGCCACCTCGGACAGGGTGAGGGACGAGCAGTACGTC. This codes for CATSDRVRDEQYV.

This clonotype was seen many times. This chain joins TRBV12-3 or TRBV12-4 and TRBJ2-1, with D perhaps TRBD1 or TRBD2 (5 bases each). Trimming left V 6 bases short and J 1 base short, with 13 bases between. This CDR3 spans 15 amino acids. DNA of the CDR3: TGTGCCAGCAGGGCCGGGACCTTATCCTACAATGAGCAGTTCTTC. Translating it yields CASRAGTLSYNEQFF.

This clonotype was counted many times. V and J are TRBV3-1 and TRBJ1-1; a weak D match, TRBD1 (5 bases). From germline, CDR1 is LGHDT and CDR2 YNNKEL (reference sequence). The V end was cut by 6 bases, the J end by 5 bases, with 13 bases between. The CDR3 is made up of 13 amino acids. CDR3 loop: CASSPGGGTEAFF. CDR3 nucleotide sequence: TGTGCCAGCAGTCCCGGGGGGGGAACTGAAGCTTTCTTT.

There are many counts of this clonotype. V and J are TRBV27 and TRBJ2-5, with 11 bases lining up with TRBD2. The length of the CDR3 is 14 residues. The ends lost 5 bases at V and 3 bases at J; junction bases unmatched: 2. Germline CDR1 is MNHEY and CDR2 is SMNVEV (reference sequence). The CDR3 loop reads CASSPLAGEETQYF. The CDR3 DNA follows: TGTGCCAGCAGTCCACTAGCGGGAGAAGAGACCCAGTACTTC.

In its sample, this clonotype was seen once. The J gene is TRBJ2-2, the V gene TRBV11-2; 13 bases agree with TRBD2. The ends lost 4 bases at V and 1 base at J; junction bases unmatched: 3. CDR3 length equals 17 residues. CDR1 SGHAT and CDR2 FQNNGV come from the germline V gene. CDR3 loop: CASSYRLAGGNTGELFF. CDR3 nucleotide sequence: TGTGCCAGCAGCTACCGACTAGCGGGAGGGAACACCGGGGAGCTGTTTTTT.

This clonotype occurred many times. The chain combines TRBV4-1 with TRBJ2-3; TRBD2 is a possible D gene (6 bases). The CDR3 consists of 16 residues. The V gene lost 1 base and the J gene lost 0 bases, with 11 bases spanning the gap. CDR1 is MGHRA, CDR2 YSYEKL, per germline. CDR3 loop: CASSQAPGTSTDTQYF. In DNA form, the CDR3 reads TGCGCCAGCAGCCAAGCCCCCGGGACTAGCACAGATACGCAGTATTTT.

At least ten counts were recorded for this clonotype. The V gene is TRBV4-2, the J gene TRBJ2-7, with D unclear. This CDR3 spans 12 amino acids. The germline V and J ends were trimmed by 0 bases and 10 bases, with 10 bases remaining between them. From germline, CDR1 is LGHNA and CDR2 YNFKEQ. CDR3 in amino acids: CASSQDGKDQYF. The CDR3 region has the DNA TGTGCCAGCAGCCAAGATGGGAAGGATCAGTACTTC.

This clonotype has at least ten counts. J is TRBJ1-4 and V is TRBV15; 8 bases align to TRBD1. V gave up 6 bases and J gave up 6 bases; unmatched junction bases: 9. Germline-derived CDR1 and CDR2 are LNHNV and YYDKDF (reference sequence). The length of the CDR3 is 15 residues. The CDR3 reads CATRGRTGIDEKLFF. In nucleotides, the CDR3 is TGTGCCACCAGAGGAAGGACAGGGATCGATGAAAAACTGTTTTTT.

The rearrangement joins TRBV15 to TRBJ2-2; TRBD2 is a possible D gene (6 bases). In germline, CDR1 is LNHNV, CDR2 YYDKDF (reference sequence). This CDR3 contains 15 residues. With 6 bases removed from V and 1 base from J, the gap between germline ends came to 12 bases. CDR3 DNA: TGTGCCACCAGTTCGGAGGGGCGGAACACCGGGGAGCTGTTTTTT. Translated, it gives CATSSEGRNTGELFF.

This clonotype was found many times. V usage is TRBV29-1 and J usage is TRBJ2-5; TRBD1 matches at 7 bases. Germline V gene lookup returns CDR1 SQVTM and CDR2 ANQGSEA. There are 13 residues in the CDR3. Unmatched junction bases numbered 5, after V lost 4 bases and J lost 3 bases. The CDR3 here is CSVAGTAKETQYF. The DNA of the CDR3 is TGCAGCGTTGCGGGGACAGCCAAAGAGACCCAGTACTTC.

In DNA form, the CDR3 reads TGCAGCGTCGGTCTCCTGGAAGCTTTCTTT. This sequence encodes CSVGLLEAFF. The chain recombines TRBV29-1 with TRBJ1-1; no clear D gene. Germline V CDR1 and CDR2: SQVTM, ANQGSEA. Trimming cost V 6 bases and J 8 bases, with 10 bases left between them. CDR3 length: 10 amino acids.

This clonotype was seen at least ten times. The chain links TRBV28 to TRBJ2-2, with 9 bases aligning to TRBD2. The V segment lost 6 bases and the J segment 4 bases; nucleotides outside the gene matches: 9. The CDR3 is 16 amino acids. Germline CDR1 is MDHEN and CDR2 is SYDVKM. In DNA form, the CDR3 reads TGTGCCAGCAGCATTAAGAGCGGGAGGTTCACCGGGGAGCTGTTTTTT. Translating it yields CASSIKSGRFTGELFF.